Reported below is one T cell receptor (beta chain). Its target is unknown. This specimen belongs to a study of cytomegalovirus exposure and HLA in healthy donors. Study details: Inside one of the first data releases sat around 85 million unique TCRs taken from HLA-typed donors.

This PCR relied on a set of 60 Vbeta primers and 13 Jbeta primers. Here immunoSEQ multiplex PCR was the method, and the copy in TCRdb shows in-frame clones only, minus some. The sample includes 65,000 or so clones, over 50% of them seen just once. Study results and caveats: When a later analysis was performed, an Asian-associated ancestry cluster reportedly had fewer N-insertions than the approximately 700-donor mean. Sequencing likely caused a cluster of highly shared sequence variants.

V gave up 2 bases and J gave up 7 bases, with 14 bases separating them. This CDR3 comprises 15 residues. Germline values: CDR1 SGHTA, CDR2 FQGNSA. The genes are TRBV7-2 and TRBJ2-2; D gene uncertain. The receptor comes from a man younger than 40 in good health and CMV-seronegative. Source material: PBMCs. The CDR3 DNA reads TGTGCCAGCAGCTTACGAGGTCCATCTGGCGGGGAGCTGTTTTTT. This gives the protein CASSLRGPSGGELFF.